This is a list of T cell receptor beta chains from one sample in a study of molecular identifiers for immune sequencing clone quantification. TCRdb itself ran the PCR reads through MiXCR, one entry per CDR3 protein. The table has roughly 10,000 distinct CDR3 sequences, 20% to 25% seen once. The sample taken for sequencing was naive CD8+ T cells from blood, with Jurkat cell RNA spiked in. The receptors stem from a human donor in good health. Some libraries in this study had Jurkat cell RNA spiked in. CDR3s include the opening cysteine and the closing phenylalanine or tryptophan. The order of the fields is CDR3 length, D gene, J gene, clone size, V gene, CDR3 protein, CDR3 DNA. A D gene is named only where the DNA matches it firmly. Clone size is shown for a subset of rows, as once, few, many or a class of expanded clone.

CDR3 length: 13
D gene: -
J gene: TRBJ2-3
clone size: many
V gene: TRBV6-2/TRBV6-3
CDR3 protein: CASSYSAADTQYF
CDR3 DNA: TGTGCCAGCAGTTACTCCGCGGCAGATACGCAGTATTTT

CDR3 length: 14
D gene: -
J gene: TRBJ2-3
clone size: medium-sized
V gene: TRBV6-5
CDR3 protein: CASSPSSLPDTQYF
CDR3 DNA: TGTGCCAGCAGTCCCTCCTCCCTGCCAGATACGCAGTATTTT

CDR3 length: 11
D gene: -
J gene: TRBJ2-1
clone size: -
V gene: TRBV27
CDR3 protein: CASSTYNEQFF
CDR3 DNA: TGTGCCAGCAGCACATACAATGAGCAGTTCTTC

CDR3 length: 14
D gene: TRBD2
J gene: TRBJ2-7
clone size: medium-sized
V gene: TRBV7-2
CDR3 protein: CASSLASGSYEQYF
CDR3 DNA: TGTGCCAGCAGCTTGGCTAGCGGGTCCTACGAGCAGTACTTC

CDR3 length: 18
D gene: TRBD1
J gene: TRBJ2-5
clone size: many
V gene: TRBV4-1
CDR3 protein: CASSQTTGQGLFQETQYF
CDR3 DNA: TGCGCCAGCAGCCAGACTACGGGACAGGGGCTCTTCCAAGAGACCCAGTACTTC

CDR3 length: 13
D gene: -
J gene: TRBJ2-1
clone size: medium-sized
V gene: TRBV7-2
CDR3 protein: CASSLRTYNEQFF
CDR3 DNA: TGTGCCAGCAGCTTACGCACATACAATGAGCAGTTCTTC

CDR3 length: 14
D gene: -
J gene: TRBJ1-2
clone size: few
V gene: TRBV14
CDR3 protein: CASSQDQGNYGYTF
CDR3 DNA: TGTGCCAGCAGCCAAGACCAGGGAAACTATGGCTACACCTTC

CDR3 length: 13
D gene: -
J gene: TRBJ1-3
clone size: many
V gene: TRBV7-2
CDR3 protein: CASSLAGRNTIYF
CDR3 DNA: TGTGCCAGCAGCTTAGCAGGGCGCAACACCATATATTTT

CDR3 length: 14
D gene: -
J gene: TRBJ2-7
clone size: medium-sized
V gene: TRBV7-9
CDR3 protein: CASSLTSIPYEQYF
CDR3 DNA: TGTGCCAGCAGTCTGACTAGTATCCCCTACGAGCAGTACTTC

CDR3 length: 13
D gene: -
J gene: TRBJ2-7
clone size: -
V gene: TRBV6-6
CDR3 protein: CASSGLGGYEQYF
CDR3 DNA: TGTGCCAGCAGTGGACTGGGGGGTTATGAACAGTACTTC

CDR3 length: 15
D gene: -
J gene: TRBJ2-7
clone size: -
V gene: TRBV28
CDR3 protein: CASSGGTDTPYEQYF
CDR3 DNA: TGTGCCAGCAGCGGCGGGACGGATACTCCCTACGAGCAGTACTTC

CDR3 length: 15
D gene: TRBD1
J gene: TRBJ2-1
clone size: few
V gene: TRBV6-2/TRBV6-3
CDR3 protein: CASSSGQGLYNEQFF
CDR3 DNA: TGTGCCAGCAGCTCAGGACAGGGACTCTACAATGAGCAGTTCTTC

CDR3 length: 13
D gene: -
J gene: TRBJ2-1
clone size: few
V gene: TRBV19
CDR3 protein: CASSIILNNEQFF
CDR3 DNA: TGTGCCAGTAGTATAATACTTAACAATGAGCAGTTCTTC

CDR3 length: 16
D gene: -
J gene: TRBJ2-5
clone size: medium-sized
V gene: TRBV5-4
CDR3 protein: CASSARPGLQQETQYF
CDR3 DNA: TGTGCCAGCAGCGCTCGACCGGGACTGCAACAAGAGACCCAGTACTTC

CDR3 length: 13
D gene: -
J gene: TRBJ2-1
clone size: medium-sized
V gene: TRBV19
CDR3 protein: CASSISSYNEQFF
CDR3 DNA: TGTGCCAGTAGTATCTCTAGCTACAATGAGCAGTTCTTC

CDR3 length: 16
D gene: -
J gene: TRBJ1-1
clone size: -
V gene: TRBV11-2
CDR3 protein: CTSRPRASLPNTEAFF
CDR3 DNA: TGTACCAGCCGCCCGCGGGCCTCCCTCCCCAACACTGAAGCTTTCTTT

CDR3 length: 12
D gene: -
J gene: TRBJ2-1
clone size: medium-sized
V gene: TRBV6-6
CDR3 protein: CASSYRTDEQFF
CDR3 DNA: TGTGCCAGCAGTTACAGGACGGATGAGCAGTTCTTC

CDR3 length: 13
D gene: -
J gene: TRBJ2-5
clone size: medium-sized
V gene: TRBV20-1
CDR3 protein: CSANQQPKETQYF
CDR3 DNA: TGCAGTGCTAACCAACAGCCAAAAGAGACCCAGTACTTC

CDR3 length: 17
D gene: TRBD2
J gene: TRBJ2-1
clone size: few
V gene: TRBV13
CDR3 protein: CASSLGLAGNLGNEQFF
CDR3 DNA: TGTGCCAGCAGCTTAGGACTAGCGGGAAATCTCGGCAATGAGCAGTTCTTC

CDR3 length: 16
D gene: -
J gene: TRBJ2-1
clone size: -
V gene: TRBV7-6
CDR3 protein: CASSLLRESPYNEQFF
CDR3 DNA: TGTGCCAGCAGCTTATTACGCGAGAGTCCCTACAATGAGCAGTTCTTC

CDR3 length: 18
D gene: TRBD2
J gene: TRBJ2-3
clone size: medium-sized
V gene: TRBV5-1
CDR3 protein: CASSSLAGDYQLTDTQYF
CDR3 DNA: TGCGCCAGCAGCTCCCTCGCGGGAGACTACCAGCTCACAGATACGCAGTATTTT

CDR3 length: 12
D gene: -
J gene: TRBJ2-7
clone size: few
V gene: TRBV30
CDR3 protein: CAWSVGSYEQYF
CDR3 DNA: TGTGCCTGGAGTGTTGGGTCCTACGAGCAGTACTTC

CDR3 length: 13
D gene: -
J gene: TRBJ2-4
clone size: few
V gene: TRBV12-3/TRBV12-4
CDR3 protein: CASSLLGGGIQYF
CDR3 DNA: TGTGCCAGCAGCCTGTTGGGAGGGGGCATTCAGTACTTC

CDR3 length: 14
D gene: -
J gene: TRBJ1-4
clone size: medium-sized
V gene: TRBV7-6
CDR3 protein: CASSRPGPREKLFF
CDR3 DNA: TGTGCCAGCAGCAGGCCGGGCCCTAGGGAAAAACTGTTTTTT

CDR3 length: 14
D gene: TRBD2
J gene: TRBJ2-7
clone size: medium-sized
V gene: TRBV7-9
CDR3 protein: CASSRTSSPYEQYF
CDR3 DNA: TGTGCCAGCAGCCGGACTAGCTCGCCCTACGAGCAGTACTTC

CDR3 length: 15
D gene: TRBD1
J gene: TRBJ1-4
clone size: -
V gene: TRBV4-3
CDR3 protein: CASSRAGGGGEKLFF
CDR3 DNA: TGCGCCAGCAGCCGAGCAGGGGGGGGAGGAGAAAAACTGTTTTTT

CDR3 length: 16
D gene: TRBD2
J gene: TRBJ2-3
clone size: medium-sized
V gene: TRBV15
CDR3 protein: CATSRERTSLADTQYF
CDR3 DNA: TGTGCCACCAGCAGAGAAAGGACTAGCCTGGCAGATACGCAGTATTTT

CDR3 length: 16
D gene: TRBD2
J gene: TRBJ2-1
clone size: -
V gene: TRBV14
CDR3 protein: CASSQDPPGLYNEQFF
CDR3 DNA: TGTGCCAGCAGCCAAGATCCCCCGGGACTATACAATGAGCAGTTCTTC

CDR3 length: 17
D gene: -
J gene: TRBJ2-2
clone size: once
V gene: TRBV19
CDR3 protein: CASSPWQGTSHPGELFF
CDR3 DNA: TGTGCCAGTAGTCCCTGGCAGGGTACCTCGCACCCCGGGGAGCTGTTTTTT

CDR3 length: 15
D gene: TRBD1
J gene: TRBJ1-1
clone size: many
V gene: TRBV5-4
CDR3 protein: CASSLEQGAYTEAFF
CDR3 DNA: TGTGCCAGCAGCTTGGAACAGGGGGCGTACACTGAAGCTTTCTTT

CDR3 length: 15
D gene: -
J gene: TRBJ1-6
clone size: -
V gene: TRBV6-1
CDR3 protein: CASSGWDGVNSPLHF
CDR3 DNA: TGTGCCAGCAGCGGTTGGGACGGAGTTAATTCACCCCTCCACTTT

CDR3 length: 16
D gene: -
J gene: TRBJ1-2
clone size: medium-sized
V gene: TRBV4-2
CDR3 protein: CASSQDGQGPNYGYTF
CDR3 DNA: TGTGCCAGCAGCCAAGATGGTCAGGGTCCTAACTATGGCTACACCTTC